This T cell receptor beta chain stems from a study of OX40 agonist ivuxolimab in advanced cancers. With 6 bases removed from V and 2 bases from J, the gap between germline ends came to 12 bases. This CDR3 spans 14 amino acids. The germline gives CDR1 ENHRY, CDR2 SYGVKD. Some clones are missing from TCRdb's copy, which holds only in-frame ones; the method was immunoSEQ multiplex PCR. Altogether some 42,000 clones are present, more than 80% being singletons, with the ten largest covering 4.5% to 5%. The sequences come from CD4+ or CD8+ T cells sorted from blood, collected in a trial of the OX40 agonist ivuxolimab. The TCR originated in an adult with an advanced solid tumor such as melanoma, head and neck, liver or kidney cancer. This sequence joins TRBV10-3 and TRBJ2-3, with D tentatively TRBD1 or TRBD2 (5 bases each). The CDR3 DNA reads as TGTGCCATCAGCCCGGGACCTTTCACAGATACGCAGTATTTT. It yields the protein CAISPGPFTDTQYF.